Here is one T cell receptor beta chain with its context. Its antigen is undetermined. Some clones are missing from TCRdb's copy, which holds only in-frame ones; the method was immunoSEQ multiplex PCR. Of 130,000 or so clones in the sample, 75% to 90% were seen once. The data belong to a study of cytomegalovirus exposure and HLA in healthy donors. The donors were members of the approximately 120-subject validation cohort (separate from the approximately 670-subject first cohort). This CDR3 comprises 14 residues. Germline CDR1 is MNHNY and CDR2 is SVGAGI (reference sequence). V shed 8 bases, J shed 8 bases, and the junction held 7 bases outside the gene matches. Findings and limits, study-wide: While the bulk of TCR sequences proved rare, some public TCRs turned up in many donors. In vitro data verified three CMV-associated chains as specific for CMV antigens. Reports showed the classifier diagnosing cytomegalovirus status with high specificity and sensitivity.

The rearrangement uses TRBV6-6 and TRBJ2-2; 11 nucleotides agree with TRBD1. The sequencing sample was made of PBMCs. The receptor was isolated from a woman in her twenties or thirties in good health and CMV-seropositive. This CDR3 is CASAGTGGPGELFF. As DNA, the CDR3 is TGTGCCAGCGCTGGGACAGGGGGTCCTGGGGAGCTGTTTTTT.